The rows below give T cell receptor beta chains drawn from one sample of a study of T-cell reconstitution after alpha-beta-depleted transplantation in children. TCRdb reanalysed the PCR reads using MiXCR and keeps one entry per CDR3 protein. The repertoire consists of around 670,000 distinct CDR3 sequences, with around 13% occurring once and the leading ten covering 0.79%. The specimen comprised PBMCs, sampled before TCRalphabeta/CD19-depleted stem cell transplant. These receptors came from a girl under 10 years old with congenital amegakaryocytic thrombocytopenia, due to receive a stem cell transplant. Both conserved end residues are part of each CDR3. The D gene is left open where the match is weak. Rows give clone size only sometimes, using once, few, many, or a class for an expanded clone.

>many|TRBJ1-1|TRBV5-1|.
CASSLQENTEAFF
TGCGCCAGCAGCTTGCAGGAGAACACTGAAGCTTTCTTT
>.|TRBJ2-2|TRBV5-1|.
CASSQAVGTGELFF
TGCGCCAGCAGCCAAGCTGTAGGGACCGGGGAGCTGTTTTTT
>.|TRBJ2-3|TRBV20-1|.
CSARPPDGTDITDTQYF
TGCAGTGCTAGGCCCCCGGACGGGACTGATATCACAGATACGCAGTATTTT
>.|TRBJ2-1|TRBV24-1|.
CATSEARSSYNEQFF
TGTGCCACCAGTGAGGCCAGGAGCTCCTACAATGAGCAGTTCTTC
>few|TRBJ1-5|TRBV5-1|.
CASGVRSNQPQHF
TGCGCCAGCGGCGTCCGTAGCAATCAGCCCCAGCATTTT
>many|TRBJ2-1|TRBV7-7|.
CASSLGPWDGSNEQFF
TGTGCCAGCAGCTTAGGCCCCTGGGACGGGAGCAATGAGCAGTTCTTC
>.|TRBJ2-3|TRBV20-1|.
CSARILAGDTQYF
TGCAGTGCTAGAATCCTAGCAGGAGATACGCAGTATTTT
>many|TRBJ2-3|TRBV7-7|.
CASSLGAYSTDTQYF
TGTGCCAGCAGCTTAGGAGCATACAGCACAGATACGCAGTATTTT
>many|TRBJ2-3|TRBV20-1|.
CSAPDSILTDTQYF
TGCAGTGCGCCGGACAGCATCCTCACAGATACGCAGTATTTT
>.|TRBJ2-3|TRBV29-1|.
CSVDGENTDTQYF
TGCAGCGTCGACGGGGAGAACACAGATACGCAGTATTTT
>.|TRBJ2-7|TRBV7-9|.
CASVSDPREQYF
TGTGCCAGCGTGAGCGACCCCCGTGAGCAGTACTTC
>.|TRBJ1-5|TRBV19|.
CASGREQPQHF
TGTGCCAGTGGAAGGGAACAGCCCCAGCATTTT
>many|TRBJ2-7|TRBV29-1|TRBD1
CSVVRTGSTYEQYF
TGCAGCGTTGTCCGGACAGGCAGCACCTACGAGCAGTACTTC
>many|TRBJ2-3|TRBV12-3/TRBV12-4|TRBD1
CASGQGPTDTQYF
TGTGCCAGCGGACAGGGCCCCACAGATACGCAGTATTTT
>.|TRBJ2-3|TRBV7-8|.
CASSLDRILKTASTDTQYF
TGTGCCAGCAGCCTTGATAGGATCCTGAAGACAGCATCCACAGATACGCAGTATTTT
>many|TRBJ2-2|TRBV10-3|.
CASTRVGAGKNTGELFF
TGTGCCAGCACTCGAGTCGGGGCGGGAAAGAACACCGGGGAGCTGTTTTTT
>many|TRBJ2-3|TRBV12-3/TRBV12-4|.
CASSSLLTDTQYF
TGTGCCAGCAGTTCCCTCCTAACAGATACGCAGTATTTT
>many|TRBJ1-3|TRBV7-9|.
CASSPYSAGVAGNTIYF
TGTGCCAGCAGCCCTTATAGCGCCGGGGTAGCTGGAAACACCATATATTTT
>many|TRBJ2-5|TRBV29-1|TRBD1
CSGDSSGETQYF
TGCAGCGGGGACAGTTCTGGCGAGACCCAGTACTTC
>many|TRBJ2-6|TRBV12-3/TRBV12-4|.
CASSWGANVLTF
TGTGCCAGCAGTTGGGGGGCCAACGTCCTGACTTTC
>few|TRBJ2-5|TRBV20-1|TRBD2
CSARLLSAGVLETQYF
TGCAGTGCTAGATTATTATCAGCGGGAGTATTAGAGACCCAGTACTTC
>.|TRBJ2-1|TRBV4-3|TRBD2
CASSQYSGMGGSYNEQFF
TGCGCCAGCAGCCAATACAGCGGGATGGGGGGGTCCTACAATGAGCAGTTCTTC